This T cell receptor (beta chain) was sequenced for a study of CXCR3-negative and CXCR3-positive naive CD8 T cells. CDR1 SNHLY and CDR2 FYNNEI come from the germline V gene. The CDR3 has 15 amino acids. CD45RO-CCR7+CD27+CD95- expression identified naive CD8+ T cells. Points on this clonotype: Its antigen is currently unknown.

Preparation of TRB cDNA libraries relied on 5' RACE carrying UMI labels. After re-calling the 5' RACE reads, TCRdb lists one entry per CDR3 protein, DNA absent. This sample contains several thousand distinct CDR3 sequences. Study outcomes and limitations: More hydrophobic TRB CDR3s occurred in CXCR3-positive than in CXCR3-negative naive cells. Comparably high diversity marked both naive subsets, whereas memory CD8+ cells had much lower diversity.

This clonotype originated in a human donor in good health. Some clones in this sample may be carry-over from other donors' samples. Sequencing was carried out using naive CXCR3- CD8+ T cells from blood. Subset here: CD45RO-CCR7+CD27+CD95- naive CD8+ T cells lacking CXCR3 (TNR3-). The chain recombines TRBV2 with TRBJ2-3; the D call from TCRdb, TRBD1, cannot be confirmed without DNA. The CDR3: CASSDVGTSTDTQYF.